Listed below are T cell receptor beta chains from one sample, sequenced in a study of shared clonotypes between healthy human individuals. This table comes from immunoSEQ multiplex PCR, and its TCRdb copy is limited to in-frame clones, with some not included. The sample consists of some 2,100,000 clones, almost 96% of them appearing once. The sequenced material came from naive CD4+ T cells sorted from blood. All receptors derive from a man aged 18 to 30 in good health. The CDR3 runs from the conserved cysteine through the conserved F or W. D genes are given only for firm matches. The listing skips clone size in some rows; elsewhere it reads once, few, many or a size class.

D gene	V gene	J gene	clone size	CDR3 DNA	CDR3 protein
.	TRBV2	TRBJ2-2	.	TGTGCCAGCAGAGGTCTTACGGCTTTCGGGGAGCTGTTTTTT	CASRGLTAFGELFF
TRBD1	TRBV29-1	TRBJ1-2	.	TGCAGCGTTTCCGATAGGGGGTATACAGGGGAAGGCTATGGCTACACCTTC	CSVSDRGYTGEGYGYTF
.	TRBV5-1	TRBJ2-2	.	TGCGCCAGCAGCTTGATCCCGAACACCGGGGAGCTGTTTTTT	CASSLIPNTGELFF
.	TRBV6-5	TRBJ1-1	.	TGTGCCAGCAGAAAGAACACTGAAGCTTTCTTT	CASRKNTEAFF
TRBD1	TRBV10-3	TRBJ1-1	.	TGTGCCATCAGTGAGGCCTCTCGGACAGGGGGCTTTACCATGAACACTGAAGCTTTCTTT	CAISEASRTGGFTMNTEAFF
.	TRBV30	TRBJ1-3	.	TGTGCCTGGAGGGAAACAGGGTACTCTGGAAACACCATATATTTT	CAWRETGYSGNTIYF
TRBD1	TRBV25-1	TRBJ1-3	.	TGTGCCAGCGGGGACAGTCCCTCTGGAAACACCATATATTTT	CASGDSPSGNTIYF
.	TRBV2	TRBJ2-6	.	TGTGCCAGCAGTGACAGGGCCGCTGGGGCCAACGTCCTGACTTTC	CASSDRAAGANVLTF
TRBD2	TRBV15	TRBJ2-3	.	TGTGCCACCATGGCTAGCGGGAGCACAGATACGCAGTATTTT	CATMASGSTDTQYF
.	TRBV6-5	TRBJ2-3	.	TGTGCCAGCAGTTACGACGGTCCTTACACAGATACGCAGTATTTT	CASSYDGPYTDTQYF
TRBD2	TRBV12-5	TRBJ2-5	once	TGTGCTAGTGTCTCCGGGGGGTCTGCAGGCCAAGAGACCCAGTACTTC	CASVSGGSAGQETQYF
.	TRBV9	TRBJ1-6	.	TGTGCCAGCAGCGTCACAACAGGGTCACCCCTCCACTTT	CASSVTTGSPLHF
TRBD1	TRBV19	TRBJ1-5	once	TGTGCCAGTAGATTGGGCGGTGGGGACAGTCAGCCCCAGCATTTT	CASRLGGGDSQPQHF
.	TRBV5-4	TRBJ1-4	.	TGTGCCAGCAGCCCCGCTGGAGATGAAAAACTGTTTTTT	CASSPAGDEKLFF
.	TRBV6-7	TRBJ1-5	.	TGTGCCAGCACGACCTCAGGGACTTGGGGCAATCAGCCCCAGCATTTT	CASTTSGTWGNQPQHF
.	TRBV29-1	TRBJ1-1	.	TGCAGCGTGGACCGACAGACGAACACTGAAGCTTTCTTT	CSVDRQTNTEAFF
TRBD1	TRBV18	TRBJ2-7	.	TGTGCCAGCTCCCTCGGGACAGGGGATCTCAACGAGCAGTACTTC	CASSLGTGDLNEQYF
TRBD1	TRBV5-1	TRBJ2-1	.	TGCGCCAGCACCGGGGACAGCAGATACAATGAGCAGTTCTTC	CASTGDSRYNEQFF
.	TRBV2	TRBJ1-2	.	TGTGCCAGCAGTGACGAGGGCCCCGTCCATGGCTACACCTTC	CASSDEGPVHGYTF
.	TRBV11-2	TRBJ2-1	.	TGTGCCAGCAGCCTAAAGGGTCTCCCACCCAATGAGCAGTTCTTC	CASSLKGLPPNEQFF
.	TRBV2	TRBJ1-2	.	TGTGCCAGCATTGGATTGGGGTCGAACACCTTC	CASIGLGSNTF
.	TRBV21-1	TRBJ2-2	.	TGTGCCAGCAGCAAATCTTTAGGACCAGGAAACGCGAACACCGGGGAGCTGTTTTTT	CASSKSLGPGNANTGELFF
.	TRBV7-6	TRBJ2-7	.	TGTGCCAGCAGCTTAGCGCGGGTTAACTCCTACGAGCAGTACTTC	CASSLARVNSYEQYF
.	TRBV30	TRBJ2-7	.	TGTGCCTGGAGTGAGGGAGTCTACGAGCAGTACTTC	CAWSEGVYEQYF
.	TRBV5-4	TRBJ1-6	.	TGTGCCAGCAGCCCTGGGACGTCCAAGGATAATTCACCCCTCCACTTT	CASSPGTSKDNSPLHF
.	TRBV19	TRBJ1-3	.	TGTGCCAGCAGTCCCAACTCTGGAAACACCATATATTTT	CASSPNSGNTIYF
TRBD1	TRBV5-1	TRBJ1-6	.	TGCGCCAGCAGCTTGGGGGACAGGGTGAATAATTCACCCCTCCACTTT	CASSLGDRVNNSPLHF
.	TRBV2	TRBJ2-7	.	TGTGCCAGCAGTGGACAGCGCATCTACGAGCAGTACTTC	CASSGQRIYEQYF
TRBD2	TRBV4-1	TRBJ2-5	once	TGCGCCAGCGCCCTTACTAGCGGGGAGACCCAGTACTTC	CASALTSGETQYF